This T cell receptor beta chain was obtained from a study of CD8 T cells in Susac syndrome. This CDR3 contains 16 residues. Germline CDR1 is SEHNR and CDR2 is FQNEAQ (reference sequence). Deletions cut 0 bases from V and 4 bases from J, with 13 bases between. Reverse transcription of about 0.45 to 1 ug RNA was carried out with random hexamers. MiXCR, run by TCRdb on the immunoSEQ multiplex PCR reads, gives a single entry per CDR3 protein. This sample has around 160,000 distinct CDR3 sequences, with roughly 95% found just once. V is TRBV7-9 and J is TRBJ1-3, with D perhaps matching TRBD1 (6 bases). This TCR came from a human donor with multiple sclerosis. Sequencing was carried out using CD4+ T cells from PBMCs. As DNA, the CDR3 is TGTGCCAGCAGCTTAGCAACAGGGTGGAAAGGAAACACCATATATTTT. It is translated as CASSLATGWKGNTIYF.